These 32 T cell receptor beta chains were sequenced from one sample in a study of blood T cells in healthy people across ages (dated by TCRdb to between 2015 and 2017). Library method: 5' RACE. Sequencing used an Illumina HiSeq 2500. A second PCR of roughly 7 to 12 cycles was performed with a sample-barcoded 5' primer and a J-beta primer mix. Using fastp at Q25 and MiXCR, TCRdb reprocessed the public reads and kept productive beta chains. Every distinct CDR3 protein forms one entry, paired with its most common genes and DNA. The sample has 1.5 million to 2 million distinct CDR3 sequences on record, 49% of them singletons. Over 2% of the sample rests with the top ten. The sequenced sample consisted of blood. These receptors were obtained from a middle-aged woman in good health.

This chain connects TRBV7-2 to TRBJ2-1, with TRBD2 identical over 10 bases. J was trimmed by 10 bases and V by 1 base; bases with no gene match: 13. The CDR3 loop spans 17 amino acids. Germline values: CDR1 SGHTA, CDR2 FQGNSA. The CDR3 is CASSLDSGAGGLYEQFF. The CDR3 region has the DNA TGTGCCAGCAGCTTAGATTCCGGAGCGGGGGGGCTCTACGAGCAGTTCTTC.

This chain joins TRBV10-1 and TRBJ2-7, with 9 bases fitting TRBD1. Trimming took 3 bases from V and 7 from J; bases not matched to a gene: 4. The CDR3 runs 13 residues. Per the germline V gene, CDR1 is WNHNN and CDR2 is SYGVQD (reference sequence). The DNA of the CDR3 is TGCGCCAGCAGTGACCCCGGGACAGGGGAGCAGTACTTC. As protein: CASSDPGTGEQYF.

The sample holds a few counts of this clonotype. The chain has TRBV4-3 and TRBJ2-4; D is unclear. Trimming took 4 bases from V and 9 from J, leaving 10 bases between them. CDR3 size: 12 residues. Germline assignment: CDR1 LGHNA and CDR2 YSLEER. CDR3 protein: CASSLLRRIQYF. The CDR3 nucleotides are TGCGCCAGCAGCCTCTTAAGGCGCATTCAGTACTTC.

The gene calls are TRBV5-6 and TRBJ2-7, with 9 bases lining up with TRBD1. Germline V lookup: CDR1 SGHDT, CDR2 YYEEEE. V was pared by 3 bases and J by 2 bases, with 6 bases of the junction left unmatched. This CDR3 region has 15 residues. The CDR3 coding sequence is TGTGCCAGCAGCTCGGGACAGGGATCCACCTACGAGCAGTACTTC. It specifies CASSSGQGSTYEQYF.

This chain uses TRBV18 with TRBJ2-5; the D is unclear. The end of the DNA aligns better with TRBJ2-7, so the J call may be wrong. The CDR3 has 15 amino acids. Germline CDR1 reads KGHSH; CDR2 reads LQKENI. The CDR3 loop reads CASSPGVVYPYEQYF. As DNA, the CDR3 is TGTGCCAGCTCACCAGGTGTGGTATACCCCTACGAGCAGTACTTC.

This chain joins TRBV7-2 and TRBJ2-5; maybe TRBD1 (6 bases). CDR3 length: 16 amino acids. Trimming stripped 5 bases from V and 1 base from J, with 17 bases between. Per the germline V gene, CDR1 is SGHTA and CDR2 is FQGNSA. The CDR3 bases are TGTACCAGCAGCCCAAAGGTTTCAGGGGCCCAAGAGACCCAGTACTTC. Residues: CTSSPKVSGAQETQYF.

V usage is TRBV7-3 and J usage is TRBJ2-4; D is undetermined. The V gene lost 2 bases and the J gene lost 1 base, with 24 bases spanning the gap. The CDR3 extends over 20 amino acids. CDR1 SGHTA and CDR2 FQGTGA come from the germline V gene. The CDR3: CASSLAGREDLRLAKNIQYF. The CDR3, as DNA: TGTGCCAGCAGCTTAGCAGGCCGTGAGGACCTGAGACTGGCCAAAAACATTCAGTACTTC.

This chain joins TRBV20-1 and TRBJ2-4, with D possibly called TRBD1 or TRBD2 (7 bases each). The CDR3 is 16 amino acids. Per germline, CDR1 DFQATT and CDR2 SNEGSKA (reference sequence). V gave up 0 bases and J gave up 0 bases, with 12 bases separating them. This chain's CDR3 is CSARDSRGGAKNIQYF. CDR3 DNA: TGCAGTGCTAGAGATTCCAGGGGGGGAGCCAAAAACATTCAGTACTTC.

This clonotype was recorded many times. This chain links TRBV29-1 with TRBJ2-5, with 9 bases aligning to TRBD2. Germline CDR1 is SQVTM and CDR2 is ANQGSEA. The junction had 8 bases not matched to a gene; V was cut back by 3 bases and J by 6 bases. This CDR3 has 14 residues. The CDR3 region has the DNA TGCAGCGTTGATTTTAGCGGGGGTTCGAAGACCCAGTACTTC. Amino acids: CSVDFSGGSKTQYF.

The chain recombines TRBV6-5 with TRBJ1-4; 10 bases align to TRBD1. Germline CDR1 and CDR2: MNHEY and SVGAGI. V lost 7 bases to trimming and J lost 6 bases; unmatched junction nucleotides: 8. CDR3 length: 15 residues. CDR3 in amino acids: CASKTATGGHEKLFF. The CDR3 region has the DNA TGTGCCAGCAAAACAGCGACAGGGGGCCATGAAAAACTGTTTTTT.

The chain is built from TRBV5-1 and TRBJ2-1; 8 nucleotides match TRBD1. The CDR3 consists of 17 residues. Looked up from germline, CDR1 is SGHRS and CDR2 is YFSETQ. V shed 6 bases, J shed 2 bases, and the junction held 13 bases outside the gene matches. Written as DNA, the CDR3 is TGCGCCAGCATGGACACAAACAGGGGGTTTGCCTACAATGAGCAGTTCTTC. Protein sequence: CASMDTNRGFAYNEQFF.

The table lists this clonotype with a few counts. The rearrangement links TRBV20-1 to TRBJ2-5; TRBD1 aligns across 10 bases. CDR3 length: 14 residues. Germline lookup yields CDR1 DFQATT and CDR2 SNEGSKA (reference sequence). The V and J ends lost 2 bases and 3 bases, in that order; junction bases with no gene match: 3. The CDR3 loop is CSARLGQGKETQYF. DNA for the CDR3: TGCAGTGCTAGATTGGGACAGGGGAAAGAGACCCAGTACTTC.

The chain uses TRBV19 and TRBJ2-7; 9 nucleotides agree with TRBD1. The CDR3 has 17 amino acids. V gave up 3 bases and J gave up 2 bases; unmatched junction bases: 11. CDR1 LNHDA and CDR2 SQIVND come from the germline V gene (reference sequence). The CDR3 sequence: CASSISTGTGFAYEQYF. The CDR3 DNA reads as TGTGCCAGTAGTATTTCCACCGGGACAGGGTTTGCCTACGAGCAGTACTTC.

The chain's CDR3 is CASSYSGTSGGILYF. CDR3 DNA sequence: TGTGCCAGCAGTTACTCCGGGACTAGCGGGGGGATATTGTACTTC. The chain recombines TRBV6-5 with TRBJ2-5; TRBD2 matches 15 bases. Germline V gives CDR1 MNHEY, CDR2 SVGAGI. This CDR3 spans 15 amino acids. The trim removed 0 bases at V and 13 bases at J, leaving 6 bases unmatched.

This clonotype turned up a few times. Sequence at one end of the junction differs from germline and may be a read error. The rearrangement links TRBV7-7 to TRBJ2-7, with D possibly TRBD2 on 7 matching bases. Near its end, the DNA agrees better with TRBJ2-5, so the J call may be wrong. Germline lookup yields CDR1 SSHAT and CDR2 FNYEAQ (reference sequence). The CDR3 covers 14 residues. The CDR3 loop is CASSRGGQGETQYF. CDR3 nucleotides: TGTGCTAGCAGCCGCGGGGGACAAGGGGAGACCCAGTACTTC.

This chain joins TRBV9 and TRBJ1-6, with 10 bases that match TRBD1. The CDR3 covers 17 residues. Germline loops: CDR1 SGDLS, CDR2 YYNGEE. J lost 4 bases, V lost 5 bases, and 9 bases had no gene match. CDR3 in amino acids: CASSAQEGQGYNSPLHF. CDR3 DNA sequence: TGTGCCAGCAGTGCGCAAGAGGGACAGGGGTATAATTCACCCCTCCACTTT.

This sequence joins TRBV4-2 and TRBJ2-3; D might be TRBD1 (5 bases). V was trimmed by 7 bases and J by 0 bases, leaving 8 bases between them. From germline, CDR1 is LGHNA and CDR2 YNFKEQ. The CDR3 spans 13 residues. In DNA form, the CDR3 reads TGTGCCAGCAACCAGGGCAGCACAGATACGCAGTATTTT. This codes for CASNQGSTDTQYF.

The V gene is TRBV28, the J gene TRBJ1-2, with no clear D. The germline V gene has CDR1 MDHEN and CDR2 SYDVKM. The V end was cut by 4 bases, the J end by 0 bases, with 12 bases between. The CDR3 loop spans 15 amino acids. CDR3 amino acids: CASSSYGSSNYGYTF. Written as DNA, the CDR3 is TGTGCCAGCAGTTCCTATGGGAGTTCTAACTATGGCTACACCTTC.

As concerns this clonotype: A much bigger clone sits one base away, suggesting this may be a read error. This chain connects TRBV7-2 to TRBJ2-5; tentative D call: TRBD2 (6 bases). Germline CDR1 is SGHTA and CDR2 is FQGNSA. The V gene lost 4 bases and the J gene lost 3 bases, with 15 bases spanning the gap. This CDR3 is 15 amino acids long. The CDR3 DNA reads TGTGCCAGCAGCTCCCGACTAGTGGGGAAAGAGACCCAGTACTTC. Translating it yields CASSSRLVGKETQYF. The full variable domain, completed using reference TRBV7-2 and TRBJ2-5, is GAGVSQSPSNKVTEKGKDVELRCDPISGHTALYWYRQSLGQGLEFLIYFQGNSAPDKSGLPSDRFSAERTGGSVSTLTIQRTQQEDSAVYLCASSSRLVGKETQYFGPGTRLLVL.

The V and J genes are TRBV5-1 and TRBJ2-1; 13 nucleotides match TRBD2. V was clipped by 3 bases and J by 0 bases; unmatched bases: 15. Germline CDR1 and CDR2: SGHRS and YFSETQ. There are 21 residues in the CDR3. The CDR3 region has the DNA TGCGCCAGCAGCTCTTTTGCCGGGACTAGCGGGGTCTCCAGCTCCTACAATGAGCAGTTCTTC. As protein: CASSSFAGTSGVSSSYNEQFF.

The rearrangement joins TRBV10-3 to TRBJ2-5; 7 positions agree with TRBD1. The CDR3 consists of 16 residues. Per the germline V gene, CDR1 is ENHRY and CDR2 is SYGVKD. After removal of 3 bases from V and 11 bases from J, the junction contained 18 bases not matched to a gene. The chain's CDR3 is CAISDNRGLPPNEQYF. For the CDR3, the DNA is TGTGCCATCAGTGATAACAGGGGCCTCCCGCCCAATGAGCAGTACTTC.

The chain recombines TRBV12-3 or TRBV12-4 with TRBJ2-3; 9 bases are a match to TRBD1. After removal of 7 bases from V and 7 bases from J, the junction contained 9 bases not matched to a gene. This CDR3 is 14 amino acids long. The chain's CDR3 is CASTHRDRDNTQYF. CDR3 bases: TGTGCCAGCACCCATAGGGACAGGGATAATACGCAGTATTTT.

Written as DNA, the CDR3 is TGTGCCAGCAGCCAAATCTATTTTCTAGGGACCTACGAGCAGTACTTC. As protein: CASSQIYFLGTYEQYF. The chain joins TRBV4-2 to TRBJ2-7; D is ambiguous. V shed 2 bases and J shed 2 bases, with 16 bases lying between them. The CDR3 contains 16 residues. The germline V gene encodes CDR1 LGHNA and CDR2 YNFKEQ.

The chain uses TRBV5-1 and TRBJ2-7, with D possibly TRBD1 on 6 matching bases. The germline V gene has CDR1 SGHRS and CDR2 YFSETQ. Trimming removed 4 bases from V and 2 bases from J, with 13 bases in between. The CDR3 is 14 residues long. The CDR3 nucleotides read TGCGCCAGCAGCCCCTGGACAGACACCTACGAGCAGTACTTC. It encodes CASSPWTDTYEQYF.

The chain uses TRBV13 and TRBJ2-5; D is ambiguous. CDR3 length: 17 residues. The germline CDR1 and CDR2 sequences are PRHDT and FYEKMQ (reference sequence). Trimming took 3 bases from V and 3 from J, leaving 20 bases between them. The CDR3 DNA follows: TGTGCCAGCAGCTTGTCGCTTTTAGGCGACACCGAAGAGACCCAGTACTTC. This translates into CASSLSLLGDTEETQYF.

CDR3 nucleotides: TGTGCCAGCTGCTCTATGGGTTCCTACAATGAGCAGTACTTC. Protein product: CASCSMGSYNEQYF. J is TRBJ2-1 and V is TRBV28; D remains unclear. The last part of the DNA fits TRBJ2-7 better; the J call may be wrong. The CDR3 covers 14 residues. The germline V gene encodes CDR1 MDHEN and CDR2 SYDVKM.

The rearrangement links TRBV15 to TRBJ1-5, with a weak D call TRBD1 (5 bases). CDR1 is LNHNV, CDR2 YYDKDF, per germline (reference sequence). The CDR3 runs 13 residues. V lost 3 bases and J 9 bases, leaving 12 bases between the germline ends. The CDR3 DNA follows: TGTGCCACCAGCAGGGGAGGGGAACGGCCCCAGCATTTT. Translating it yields CATSRGGERPQHF.

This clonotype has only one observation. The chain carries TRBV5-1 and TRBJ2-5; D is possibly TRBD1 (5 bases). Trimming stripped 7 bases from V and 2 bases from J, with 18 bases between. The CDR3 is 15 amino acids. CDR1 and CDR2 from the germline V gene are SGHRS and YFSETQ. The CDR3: CASGSLAGIQETQYF. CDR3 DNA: TGCGCCAGCGGAAGCTTGGCAGGGATTCAAGAGACCCAGTACTTC.

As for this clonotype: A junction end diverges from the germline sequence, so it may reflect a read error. The CDR3 is CASSLGDSTGTQYF. CDR3 coding DNA: TGCGCCAGCAGCTTGGGGGACTCAACAGGTACGCAGTATTTT. The rearrangement joins TRBV5-1 to TRBJ2-3, with D tentatively TRBD2 (6 bases). The CDR3 spans 14 residues. Per the germline V gene, CDR1 is SGHRS and CDR2 is YFSETQ.

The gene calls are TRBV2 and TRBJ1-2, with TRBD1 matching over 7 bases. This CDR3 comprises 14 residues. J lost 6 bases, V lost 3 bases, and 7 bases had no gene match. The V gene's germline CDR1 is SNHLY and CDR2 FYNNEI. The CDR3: CASSDWRQGDGYTF. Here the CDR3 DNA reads TGTGCCAGCAGTGATTGGAGACAGGGTGATGGCTACACCTTC.

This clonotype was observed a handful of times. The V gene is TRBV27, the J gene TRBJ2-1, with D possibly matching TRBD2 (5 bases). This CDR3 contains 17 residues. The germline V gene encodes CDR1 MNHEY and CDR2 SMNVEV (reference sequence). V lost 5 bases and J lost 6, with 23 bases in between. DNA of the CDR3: TGTGCCAGCAGTCCGGGGAGTCCCCATAGTTCCCGCAATGAGCAGTTCTTC. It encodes CASSPGSPHSSRNEQFF.

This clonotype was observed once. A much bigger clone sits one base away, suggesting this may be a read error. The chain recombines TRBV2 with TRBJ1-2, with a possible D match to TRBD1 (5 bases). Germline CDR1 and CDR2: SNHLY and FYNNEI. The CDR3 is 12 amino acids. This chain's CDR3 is CASILGRGGYAF. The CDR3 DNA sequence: TGTGCCAGCATTTTAGGGAGGGGCGGCTACGCCTTC.